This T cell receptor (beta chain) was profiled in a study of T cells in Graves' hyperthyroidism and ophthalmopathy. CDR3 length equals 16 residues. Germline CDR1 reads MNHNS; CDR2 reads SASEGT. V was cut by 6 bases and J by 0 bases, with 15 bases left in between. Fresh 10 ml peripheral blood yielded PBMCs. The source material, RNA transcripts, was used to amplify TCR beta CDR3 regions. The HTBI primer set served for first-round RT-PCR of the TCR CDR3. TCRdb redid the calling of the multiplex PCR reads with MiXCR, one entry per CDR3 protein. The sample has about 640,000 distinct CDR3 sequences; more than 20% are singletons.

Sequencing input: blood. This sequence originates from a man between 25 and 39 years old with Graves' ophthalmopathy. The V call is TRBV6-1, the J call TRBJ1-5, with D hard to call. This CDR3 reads CASSPSSRTSNQPQHF. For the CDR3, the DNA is TGTGCCAGCAGCCCGTCATCCAGAACTAGCAATCAGCCCCAGCATTTT.